These T cell receptor beta chains were read from a single sample in a study of neoadjuvant anti-PD-1 for oral cavity cancer. The method was immunoSEQ multiplex PCR; TCRdb's version includes in-frame clones alone and lacks a portion of them. The sample records some 71,000 clones, approximately 82% being singletons. The input for sequencing was PBMCs, taken before nivolumab (anti-PD-1) treatment. The receptors were gathered from a person aged 35-79 years with oral cavity squamous cell carcinoma. Both conserved end residues are part of each CDR3. D genes are given only for firm matches. Size values are once, few and many counts, or a class for expanded clones, and some rows have none.

CDR3 protein	CDR3 DNA	V gene	J gene	clone size	D gene
CSVVDSWHGYTF	TGCAGCGTTGTAGATTCTTGGCATGGCTACACCTTC	TRBV29-1	TRBJ1-2	.	.
CASSVVTGGTGELFF	TGTGCCAGCAGCGTAGTGACGGGCGGAACCGGGGAGCTGTTTTTT	TRBV9	TRBJ2-2	.	.
CASSTTDKLGGQYF	TGTGCCAGCAGTACGACTGACAAGCTCGGCGGGCAGTACTTC	TRBV28	TRBJ2-7	.	.
CRAGDPSYNEQFF	TGCAGGGCTGGGGACCCCTCCTACAATGAGCAGTTCTTC	TRBV29-1	TRBJ2-1	.	.
CASTLGRGGNGYTF	TGTGCCAGCACCTTGGGGAGGGGGGGCAATGGCTACACCTTC	TRBV28	TRBJ1-2	once	.
CASSPRTSRNNYEQYF	TGTGCCAGCAGCCCCAGGACTAGCCGAAATAACTACGAGCAGTACTTC	TRBV5-6	TRBJ2-7	.	TRBD2
CASSSRTGGYTF	TGTGCCAGCAGCTCTCGGACGGGTGGCTACACCTTC	TRBV7-3	TRBJ1-2	.	.
CAGQGAIDTGELFF	TGTGCCGGGCAAGGTGCTATAGACACCGGGGAGCTGTTTTTT	TRBV2	TRBJ2-2	few	.
CASSNSGSPTDTQYF	TGCGCCAGCAGCAATAGCGGGAGCCCCACAGATACGCAGTATTTT	TRBV5-1	TRBJ2-3	.	TRBD2
CASSFSNHRAPNSPLHF	TGTGCCAGCAGTTTCTCAAATCACAGGGCACCTAATTCACCCCTCCACTTT	TRBV27	TRBJ1-6	once	.
CASSAGTSGKTAQYF	TGCGCCAGCAGCGCGGGGACTAGCGGGAAGACGGCCCAGTACTTC	TRBV5-1	TRBJ2-5	.	TRBD2
CASSYYVEGIRNTIYF	TGTGCCAGCAGCTATTACGTAGAGGGGATTAGAAACACCATATATTTT	TRBV7-9	TRBJ1-3	.	.
CASTGQSTNEKLFF	TGTGCCAGCACCGGACAGTCAACTAATGAAAAACTGTTTTTT	TRBV2	TRBJ1-4	.	.
CASSLVEGTTTIDGYTF	TGCGCCAGCAGCTTGGTTGAAGGGACCACAACGATCGATGGCTACACCTTC	TRBV5-1	TRBJ1-2	.	.
CASSSKEGTGRYEQYF	TGTGCCAGCAGCTCGAAAGAGGGGACAGGGAGGTACGAGCAGTACTTC	TRBV11-2	TRBJ2-7	.	TRBD1
CASSLPPRLGFEQYF	TGTGCCAGCAGCTTACCCCCCCGGTTGGGCTTCGAGCAGTACTTC	TRBV7-9	TRBJ2-7	.	.
CATSLSQGAGGYTF	TGTGCCACCAGCTTATCGCAGGGGGCGGGGGGCTACACCTTC	TRBV15	TRBJ1-2	.	TRBD1
CASSYYGNQPQHF	TGTGCCAGCAGTTATTATGGCAATCAGCCCCAGCATTTT	TRBV6-5	TRBJ1-5	.	.
CASSLTSENTEAFF	TGTGCCAGCAGCTTGACCTCCGAGAACACTGAAGCTTTCTTT	TRBV5-4	TRBJ1-1	.	.
CAWSVMASTEAFF	TGTGCCTGGAGTGTAATGGCGAGCACTGAAGCTTTCTTT	TRBV30	TRBJ1-1	.	.
CASSRDGHTGELFF	TGCGCCAGCAGCAGGGACGGACACACCGGGGAGCTGTTTTTT	TRBV5-1	TRBJ2-2	.	.
CASSLGGQGVEQFF	TGTGCCAGCAGCTTGGGGGGACAGGGAGTTGAGCAGTTCTTC	TRBV5-4	TRBJ2-1	.	TRBD1
CASSVGHHSYNEQFF	TGTGCCAGCAGCGTAGGACACCACTCCTACAATGAGCAGTTCTTC	TRBV9	TRBJ2-1	.	.
CAISEQGEPQPQHF	TGTGCCATCAGTGAACAGGGCGAACCTCAGCCCCAGCATTTT	TRBV10-3	TRBJ1-5	once	.
CASSISAGNTGELFF	TGTGCCAGTAGTATATCTGCAGGGAATACCGGGGAGCTGTTTTTT	TRBV19	TRBJ2-2	.	.
CASSPGLERNIQYF	TGTGCCAGCAGCCCGGGACTAGAACGAAACATTCAGTACTTC	TRBV6-5	TRBJ2-4	.	TRBD2
CASSLIPERRGEDEQYF	TGCGCCAGCAGCTTGATACCCGAACGGCGGGGAGAGGACGAGCAGTACTTC	TRBV4-1	TRBJ2-7	.	.
CASSRREIRTDTQYF	TGTGCCAGCAGCCGGCGGGAGATCCGCACAGATACGCAGTATTTT	TRBV6-6	TRBJ2-3	.	TRBD2
CASSGRGPGGNTEAFF	TGTGCCAGCAGCGGCCGGGGCCCAGGGGGGAACACTGAAGCTTTCTTT	TRBV9	TRBJ1-1	.	TRBD1
CASSLETDYRSGQYF	TGTGCCAGCAGCTTAGAAACGGACTACCGGTCAGGGCAGTACTTC	TRBV11-2	TRBJ2-7	.	.
CASSTGGAGYEQYF	TGTGCCAGCTCAACGGGGGGGGCTGGCTACGAGCAGTACTTC	TRBV28	TRBJ2-7	few	TRBD2
CASSGTAYEQYF	TGTGCCAGTTCCGGGACGGCCTACGAGCAGTACTTC	TRBV6-5	TRBJ2-7	.	.
CASSLRLGQETQYF	TGTGCCAGCAGCTTAAGGCTGGGTCAAGAGACCCAGTACTTC	TRBV7-9	TRBJ2-5	few	.
CASSLGTGVSGETQYF	TGCGCCAGCAGCCTGGGGACGGGGGTCAGTGGGGAGACCCAGTACTTC	TRBV5-1	TRBJ2-5	.	.
CASSPLGTSGSWETQYF	TGTGCCAGCAGCCCACTCGGGACTAGCGGATCCTGGGAGACCCAGTACTTC	TRBV7-8	TRBJ2-5	.	TRBD2
CASSTRLAGGETQYF	TGTGCCAGCAGCACCCGACTAGCGGGGGGGGAGACCCAGTACTTC	TRBV9	TRBJ2-5	.	TRBD2
CSGRNYNEQFF	TGCAGCGGCCGGAATTACAATGAGCAGTTCTTC	TRBV29-1	TRBJ2-1	.	.